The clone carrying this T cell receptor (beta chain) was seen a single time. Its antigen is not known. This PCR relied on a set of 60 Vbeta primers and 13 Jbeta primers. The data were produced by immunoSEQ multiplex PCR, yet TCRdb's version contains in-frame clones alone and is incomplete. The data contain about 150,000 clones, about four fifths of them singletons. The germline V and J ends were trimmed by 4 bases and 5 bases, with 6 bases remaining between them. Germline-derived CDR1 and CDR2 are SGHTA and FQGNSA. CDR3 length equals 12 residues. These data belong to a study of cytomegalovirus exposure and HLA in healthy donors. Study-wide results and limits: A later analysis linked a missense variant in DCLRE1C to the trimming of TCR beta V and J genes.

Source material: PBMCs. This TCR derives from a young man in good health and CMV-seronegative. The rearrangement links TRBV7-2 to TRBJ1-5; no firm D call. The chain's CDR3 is CASSSNYQPQHF. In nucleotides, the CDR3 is TGTGCCAGCAGCTCAAATTATCAGCCCCAGCATTTT.